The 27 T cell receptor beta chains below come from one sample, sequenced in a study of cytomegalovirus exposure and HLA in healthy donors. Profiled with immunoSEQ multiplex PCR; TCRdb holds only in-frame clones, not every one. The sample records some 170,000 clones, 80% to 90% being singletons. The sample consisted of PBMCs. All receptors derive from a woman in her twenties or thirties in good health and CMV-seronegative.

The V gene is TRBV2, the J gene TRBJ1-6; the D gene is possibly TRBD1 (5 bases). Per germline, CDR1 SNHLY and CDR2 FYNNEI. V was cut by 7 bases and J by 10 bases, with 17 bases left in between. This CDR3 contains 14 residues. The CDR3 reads CASTPWGGNSPLHF. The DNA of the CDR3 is TGTGCCAGCACCCCGTGGGGGGGGAACTCACCCCTCCACTTT.

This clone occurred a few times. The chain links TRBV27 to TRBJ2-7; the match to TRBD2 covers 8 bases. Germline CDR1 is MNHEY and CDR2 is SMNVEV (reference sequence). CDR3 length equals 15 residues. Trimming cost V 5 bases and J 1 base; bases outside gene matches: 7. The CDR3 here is CASSPTLAVSYEQYF. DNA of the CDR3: TGTGCCAGCAGTCCAACACTAGCGGTATCCTACGAGCAGTACTTC.

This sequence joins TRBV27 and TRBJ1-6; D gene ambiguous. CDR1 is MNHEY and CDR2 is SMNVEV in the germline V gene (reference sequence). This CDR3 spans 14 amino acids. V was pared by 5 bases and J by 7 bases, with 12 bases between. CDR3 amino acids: CASSPRTGNSPLHF. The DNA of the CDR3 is TGTGCCAGCAGTCCCCGGACGGGAAATTCACCCCTCCACTTT.

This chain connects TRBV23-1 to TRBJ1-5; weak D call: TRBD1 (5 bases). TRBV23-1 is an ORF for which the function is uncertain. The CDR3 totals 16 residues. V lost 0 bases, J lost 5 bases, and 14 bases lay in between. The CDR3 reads CASSQSEPRVHQPQHF. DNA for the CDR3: TGCGCCAGCAGTCAATCGGAGCCCAGGGTACATCAGCCCCAGCATTTT.

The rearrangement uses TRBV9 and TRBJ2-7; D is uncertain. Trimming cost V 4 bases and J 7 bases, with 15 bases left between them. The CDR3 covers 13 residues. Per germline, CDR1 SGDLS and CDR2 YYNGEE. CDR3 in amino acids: CASSPDTFREQYF. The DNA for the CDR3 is TGTGCCAGCAGCCCTGACACCTTTAGGGAGCAGTACTTC.

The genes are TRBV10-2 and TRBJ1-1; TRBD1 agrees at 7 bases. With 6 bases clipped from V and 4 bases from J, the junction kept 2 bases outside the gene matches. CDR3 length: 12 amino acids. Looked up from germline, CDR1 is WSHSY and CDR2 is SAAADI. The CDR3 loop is CASRDRVTEAFF. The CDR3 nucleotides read TGCGCCAGCAGAGACAGGGTCACTGAAGCTTTCTTT.

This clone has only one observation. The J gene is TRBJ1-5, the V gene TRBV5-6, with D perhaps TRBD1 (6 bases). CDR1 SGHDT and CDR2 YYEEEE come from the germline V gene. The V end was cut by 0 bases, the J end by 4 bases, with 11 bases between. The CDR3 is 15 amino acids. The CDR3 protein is CASSLAHQGNQPQHF. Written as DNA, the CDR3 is TGTGCCAGCAGCTTGGCCCACCAGGGGAATCAGCCCCAGCATTTT.

The CDR3 sequence is CASSQLLKGGSLNQPQHF. CDR3 in DNA: TGCGCCAGCAGTCAATTGTTAAAGGGAGGTTCCTTGAATCAGCCCCAGCATTTT. V usage is TRBV23-1 and J usage is TRBJ1-5; no firm D call. TRBV23-1 is an open reading frame whose function is uncertain. This CDR3 has 18 residues. The V and J ends lost 1 base and 4 bases respectively, with 20 bases between them.

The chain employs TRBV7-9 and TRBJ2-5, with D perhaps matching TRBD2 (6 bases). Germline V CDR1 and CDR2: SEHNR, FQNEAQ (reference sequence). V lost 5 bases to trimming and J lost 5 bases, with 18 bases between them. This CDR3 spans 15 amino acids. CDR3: CASSTEADYWETQYF. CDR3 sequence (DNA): TGTGCCAGCAGCACCGAAGCGGACTACTGGGAGACCCAGTACTTC.

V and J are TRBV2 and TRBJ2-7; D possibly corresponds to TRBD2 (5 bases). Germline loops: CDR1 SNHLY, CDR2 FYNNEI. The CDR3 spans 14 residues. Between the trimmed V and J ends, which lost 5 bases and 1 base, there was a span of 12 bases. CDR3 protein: CASSNLRESYEQYF. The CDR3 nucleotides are TGTGCCAGCAGTAATTTAAGGGAGTCCTACGAGCAGTACTTC. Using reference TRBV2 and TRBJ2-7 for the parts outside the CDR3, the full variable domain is EPEVTQTPSHQVTQMGQEVILRCVPISNHLYFYWYRQILGQKVEFLVSFYNNEISEKSEIFDDQFSVERPDGSNFTLKIRSTKLEDSAMYFCASSNLRESYEQYFGPGTRLTVT.

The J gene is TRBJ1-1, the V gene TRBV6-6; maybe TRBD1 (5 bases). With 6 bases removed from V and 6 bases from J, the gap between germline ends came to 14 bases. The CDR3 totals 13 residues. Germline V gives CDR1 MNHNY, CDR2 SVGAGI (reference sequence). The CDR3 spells CASRGWGGAEAFF. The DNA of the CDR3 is TGTGCCAGCAGGGGCTGGGGGGGAGCTGAAGCTTTCTTT.

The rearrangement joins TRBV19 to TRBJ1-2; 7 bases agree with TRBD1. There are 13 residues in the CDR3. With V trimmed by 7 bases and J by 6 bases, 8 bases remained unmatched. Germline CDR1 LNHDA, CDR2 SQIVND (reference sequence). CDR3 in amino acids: CASNFDRDDGYTF. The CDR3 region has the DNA TGTGCCAGTAATTTCGACAGGGACGATGGCTACACCTTC.

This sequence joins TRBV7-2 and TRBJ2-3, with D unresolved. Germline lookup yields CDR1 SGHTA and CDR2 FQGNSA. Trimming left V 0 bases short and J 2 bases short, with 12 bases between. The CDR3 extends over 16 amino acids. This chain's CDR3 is CASSLALSQYTDTQYF. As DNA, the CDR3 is TGTGCCAGCAGCTTAGCATTATCACAGTACACAGATACGCAGTATTTT.

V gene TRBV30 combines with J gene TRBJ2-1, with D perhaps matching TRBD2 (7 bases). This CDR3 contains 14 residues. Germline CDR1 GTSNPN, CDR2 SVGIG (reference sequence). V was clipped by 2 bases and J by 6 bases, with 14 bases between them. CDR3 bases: TGTGCCTGGAGTCCTGGGGGGGCGCTCAATGAGCAGTTCTTC. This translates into CAWSPGGALNEQFF.

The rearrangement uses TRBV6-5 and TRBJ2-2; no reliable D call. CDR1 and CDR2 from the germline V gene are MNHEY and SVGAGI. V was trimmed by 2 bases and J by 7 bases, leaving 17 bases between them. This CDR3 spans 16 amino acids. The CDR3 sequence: CASSYAPSISIGELFF. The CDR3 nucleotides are TGTGCCAGCAGTTACGCGCCGTCAATTAGTATCGGGGAGCTGTTTTTT.

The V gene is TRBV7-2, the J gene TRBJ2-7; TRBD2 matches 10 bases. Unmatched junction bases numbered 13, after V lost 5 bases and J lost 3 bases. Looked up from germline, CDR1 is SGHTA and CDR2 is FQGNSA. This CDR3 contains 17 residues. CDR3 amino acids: CASSQISRLAGVYEQYF. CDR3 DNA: TGTGCCAGCAGCCAAATTTCCCGGCTAGCGGGGGTCTACGAGCAGTACTTC. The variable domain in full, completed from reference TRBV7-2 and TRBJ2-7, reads GAGVSQSPSNKVTEKGKDVELRCDPISGHTALYWYRQSLGQGLEFLIYFQGNSAPDKSGLPSDRFSAERTGGSVSTLTIQRTQQEDSAVYLCASSQISRLAGVYEQYFGPGTRLTVT.

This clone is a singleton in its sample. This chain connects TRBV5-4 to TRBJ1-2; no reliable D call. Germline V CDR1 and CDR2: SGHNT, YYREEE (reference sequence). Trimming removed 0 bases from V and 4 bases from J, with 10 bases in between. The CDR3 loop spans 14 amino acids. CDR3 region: CASSLDGNRYGYTF. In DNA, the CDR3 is TGTGCCAGCAGCTTGGACGGGAACCGCTATGGCTACACCTTC.

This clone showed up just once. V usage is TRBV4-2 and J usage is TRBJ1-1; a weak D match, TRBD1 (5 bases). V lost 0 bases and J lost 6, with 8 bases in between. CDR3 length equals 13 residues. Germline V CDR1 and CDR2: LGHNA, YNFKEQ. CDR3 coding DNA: TGTGCCAGCAGCCAAGACCTAGGGGCTGAAGCTTTCTTT. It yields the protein CASSQDLGAEAFF.

The CDR3 sequence is CASSPQLLSGRVQPQHF. The DNA for the CDR3 is TGTGCCAGCTCACCACAGTTGCTCAGCGGTCGGGTTCAGCCCCAGCATTTT. The chain couples TRBV18 to TRBJ1-5; D call uncertain. Trimming removed 1 base from V and 6 bases from J, with 19 bases in between. Germline lookup yields CDR1 KGHSH and CDR2 LQKENI. The CDR3 totals 17 residues.

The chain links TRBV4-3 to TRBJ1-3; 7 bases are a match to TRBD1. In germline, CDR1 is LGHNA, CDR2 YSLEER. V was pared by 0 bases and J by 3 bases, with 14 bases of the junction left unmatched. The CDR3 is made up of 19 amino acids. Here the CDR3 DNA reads TGCGCCAGCAGCCAAGAAGTAGGAGCGGCAGGGGGAAATGGAAACACCATATATTTT. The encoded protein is CASSQEVGAAGGNGNTIYF.

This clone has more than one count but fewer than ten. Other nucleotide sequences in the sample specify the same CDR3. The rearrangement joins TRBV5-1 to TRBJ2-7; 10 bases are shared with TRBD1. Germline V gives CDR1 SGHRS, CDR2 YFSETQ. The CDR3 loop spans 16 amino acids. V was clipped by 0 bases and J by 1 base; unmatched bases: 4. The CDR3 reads CASSLAPGQGSYEQYF. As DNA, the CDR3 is TGCGCCAGCAGCTTGGCCCCGGGACAGGGGTCCTACGAGCAGTACTTC.

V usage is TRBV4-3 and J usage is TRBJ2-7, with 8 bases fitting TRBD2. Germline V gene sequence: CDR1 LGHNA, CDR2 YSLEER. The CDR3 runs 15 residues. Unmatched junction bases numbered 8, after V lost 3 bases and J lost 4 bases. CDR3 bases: TGCGCCAGCAGCCACATTCCCGGGACTAGTTACGAGCAGTACTTC. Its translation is CASSHIPGTSYEQYF.

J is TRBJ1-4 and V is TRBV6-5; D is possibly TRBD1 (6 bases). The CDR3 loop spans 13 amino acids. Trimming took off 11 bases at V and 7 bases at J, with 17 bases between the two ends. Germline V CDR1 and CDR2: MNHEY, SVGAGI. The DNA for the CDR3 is TGTGCCGCCCAGGGCACAGGGAGTGAAAAACTGTTTTTT. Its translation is CAAQGTGSEKLFF.

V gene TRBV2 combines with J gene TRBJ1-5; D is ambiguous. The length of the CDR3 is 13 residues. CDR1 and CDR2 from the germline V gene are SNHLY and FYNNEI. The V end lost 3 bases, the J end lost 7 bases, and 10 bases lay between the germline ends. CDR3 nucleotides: TGTGCCAGCAGTGACAACGGGAGGCAGCCCCAGCATTTT. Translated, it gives CASSDNGRQPQHF. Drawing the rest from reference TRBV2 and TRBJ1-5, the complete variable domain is EPEVTQTPSHQVTQMGQEVILRCVPISNHLYFYWYRQILGQKVEFLVSFYNNEISEKSEIFDDQFSVERPDGSNFTLKIRSTKLEDSAMYFCASSDNGRQPQHFGDGTRLSIL.

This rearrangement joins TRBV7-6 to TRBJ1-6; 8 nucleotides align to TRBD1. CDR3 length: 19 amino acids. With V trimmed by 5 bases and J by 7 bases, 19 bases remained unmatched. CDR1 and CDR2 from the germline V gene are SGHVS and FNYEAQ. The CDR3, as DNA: TGTGCCAGCAGCCCCGGGGACAGGACCCTAGCGGTTGTCAATTCACCCCTCCACTTT. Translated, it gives CASSPGDRTLAVVNSPLHF. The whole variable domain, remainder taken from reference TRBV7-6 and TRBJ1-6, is GAGVSQSPRYKVTKRGQDVALRCDPISGHVSLYWYRQALGQGPEFLTYFNYEAQQDKSGLPNDRFSAERPEGSISTLTIQRTEQRDSAMYRCASSPGDRTLAVVNSPLHFGNGTRLTVT.

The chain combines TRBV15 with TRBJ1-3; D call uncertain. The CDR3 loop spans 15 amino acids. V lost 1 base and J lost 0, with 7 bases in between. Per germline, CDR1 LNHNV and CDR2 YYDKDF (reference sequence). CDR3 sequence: CATSRASVSGNTIYF. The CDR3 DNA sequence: TGTGCCACCAGCAGAGCCTCGGTCTCTGGAAACACCATATATTTT. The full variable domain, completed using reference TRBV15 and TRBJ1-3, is DAMVIQNPRYQVTQFGKPVTLSCSQTLNHNVMYWYQQKSSQAPKLLFHYYDKDFNNEADTPDNFQSRRPNTSFCFLDIRSPGLGDTAMYLCATSRASVSGNTIYFGEGSWLTVV.

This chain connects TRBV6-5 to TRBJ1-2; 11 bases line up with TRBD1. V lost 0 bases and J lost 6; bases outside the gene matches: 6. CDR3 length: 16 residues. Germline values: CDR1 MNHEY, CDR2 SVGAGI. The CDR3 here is CASSYSRTGGGNGYTF. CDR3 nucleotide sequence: TGTGCCAGCAGTTACTCGAGGACAGGGGGCGGGAATGGCTACACCTTC.